Given below is one T cell receptor beta chain in context. In the original processing: Estimation of nucleated cell counts relied on the amplification of reference gene primers. Sequenced by immunoSEQ multiplex PCR; TCRdb stores in-frame clones only, minus some. The V and J calls and clone size were taken over from that table, and D and trimming were inferred from the DNA. The sample records approximately 190,000 clones, roughly 80% being singletons. This sample was taken from a study of blood T cell repertoires in COVID-19. Study background: The United States, Italy and Spain provided the acute and convalescent COVID-19 samples. PBMCs, B-cell-depleted T cells, or T cells were the source of the cDNA or gDNA that made up the material.

Looked up from germline, CDR1 is SGHVS and CDR2 is FQNEAQ. This CDR3 spans 15 amino acids. V gave up 7 bases and J gave up 2 bases; unmatched junction bases: 1. The chain carries TRBV7-8 and TRBJ2-1, with 14 nucleotides matching TRBD2. The source material was peripheral blood. The sequence was obtained from a man in his 60s with acute or convalescent COVID-19. The CDR3 region has the DNA TGTGCCAGCACGGGACTAGCGGGAGCCTACAATGAGCAGTTCTTC. This sequence encodes CASTGLAGAYNEQFF. The full variable domain, its missing parts supplied by reference TRBV7-8 and TRBJ2-1, is GAGVSQSPRYKVAKRGQDVALRCDPISGHVSLFWYQQALGQGPEFLTYFQNEAQLDKSGLPSDRFFAERPEGSVSTLKIQRTQQEDSAVYLCASTGLAGAYNEQFFGPGTRLTVL.